This entry lists 8 T cell receptor beta chains sequenced from one sample in a study of cytomegalovirus exposure and HLA in healthy donors. PCR employed 60 Vbeta and 13 Jbeta primers. Libraries were prepared by immunoSEQ multiplex PCR; TCRdb keeps only in-frame clonotypes and omits some of them. The sample includes around 150,000 clones, 87% of them seen just once. Sequencing input: PBMCs. These TCRs come from a woman aged 25 to 45 in good health and CMV-seronegative.

The chain couples TRBV15 to TRBJ1-3; 8 bases align to TRBD1. Germline CDR1 reads LNHNV; CDR2 reads YYDKDF (reference sequence). The CDR3 contains 17 residues. J lost 4 bases, V lost 1 base, and 9 bases had no gene match. This CDR3 reads CATSRGPTGARGNTIYF. The CDR3 region has the DNA TGTGCCACCAGCAGAGGCCCGACAGGGGCACGCGGAAACACCATATATTTT. Based on the CDR3 plus reference TRBV15 and TRBJ1-3, the full variable domain is DAMVIQNPRYQVTQFGKPVTLSCSQTLNHNVMYWYQQKSSQAPKLLFHYYDKDFNNEADTPDNFQSRRPNTSFCFLDIRSPGLGDTAMYLCATSRGPTGARGNTIYFGEGSWLTVV.

The chain is built from TRBV5-1 and TRBJ2-7, with a possible D match to TRBD2 (5 bases). V was pared by 5 bases and J by 3 bases, with 9 bases between. This CDR3 is built from 12 residues. In germline, CDR1 is SGHRS, CDR2 YFSETQ. CDR3: CASSSGNYEQYF. The CDR3 DNA reads as TGCGCCAGCAGTTCCGGGAACTACGAGCAGTACTTC.

V and J are TRBV5-4 and TRBJ2-7, with TRBD1 matching 8 bases. This CDR3 has 16 residues. Per germline, CDR1 SGHNT and CDR2 YYREEE (reference sequence). The V gene end was trimmed by 0 bases and the J gene end by 2 bases; junction bases not matched to a gene: 7. This CDR3 reads CASSLGARGRAYEQYF. CDR3 bases: TGTGCCAGCAGCTTGGGGGCCAGGGGGCGGGCCTACGAGCAGTACTTC. Complete variable domain (other parts from reference TRBV5-4 and TRBJ2-7): ETGVTQSPTHLIKTRGQQVTLRCSSQSGHNTVSWYQQALGQGPQFIFQYYREEENGRGNFPPRFSGLQFPNYSSELNVNALELDDSALYLCASSLGARGRAYEQYFGPGTRLTVT.

This chain connects TRBV27 to TRBJ2-5, with D perhaps TRBD2 (6 bases). Germline V CDR1 and CDR2: MNHEY, SMNVEV (reference sequence). V shed 6 bases and J shed 5 bases, with 16 bases lying between them. This CDR3 contains 14 residues. The CDR3 region is CASSPLGRGETQYF. CDR3 sequence (DNA): TGTGCCAGCAGCCCACTCGGGAGAGGGGAGACCCAGTACTTC.

The V call is TRBV11-2, the J call TRBJ2-1; 14 bases are a match to TRBD2. This CDR3 has 15 amino acids. J was trimmed by 7 bases and V by 5 bases; bases with no gene match: 4. Germline V gene sequence: CDR1 SGHAT, CDR2 FQNNGV. Here the CDR3 DNA reads TGTGCCAGCAGCCCGACTAGCGGGAGGGAGAATGAGCAGTTCTTC. Translating it yields CASSPTSGRENEQFF.

The rearrangement joins TRBV7-2 to TRBJ2-7; 12 bases agree with TRBD2. The CDR3 loop spans 16 amino acids. Germline loops: CDR1 SGHTA, CDR2 FQGNSA. Unmatched junction bases numbered 4, after V lost 1 base and J lost 3 bases. The CDR3 sequence: CASSLGLAGAYYEQYF. CDR3 DNA sequence: TGTGCCAGCAGCTTAGGACTAGCGGGGGCCTACTACGAGCAGTACTTC.

This chain uses TRBV27 with TRBJ2-1, with TRBD1 matching over 9 bases. The CDR3 totals 14 residues. Per germline, CDR1 MNHEY and CDR2 SMNVEV (reference sequence). Trimming at V came to 6 bases and at J to 7 bases, leaving 7 bases not matched to a gene. Here the CDR3 DNA reads TGTGCCAGCAGGTACAGGGGGCTAGGGAATGAGCAGTTCTTC. As protein: CASRYRGLGNEQFF.

The chain employs TRBV14 and TRBJ2-7; D is ambiguous. With 4 bases removed from V and 2 bases from J, the gap between germline ends came to 6 bases. Germline V gene sequence: CDR1 SGHDN, CDR2 FVKESK. The CDR3 consists of 12 residues. The CDR3 loop reads CASSPRPYEQYF. The CDR3 nucleotides read TGTGCCAGCAGCCCGCGCCCCTACGAGCAGTACTTC.